These 28 T cell receptor beta chains came from one sample sequenced in a study of regulatory T cells in long-lasting Graves disease. The time point is: newly diagnosed GD, antithyroid drugs for less than 3 months. The TCR library was made from RNA extracted from PBMCs. Building of the TCR beta libraries involved iRepertoire HTBI primers and Arm-PCR of CDR3 regions. TCRdb reanalysed the multiplex PCR reads using MiXCR and keeps one entry per CDR3 protein. The table records 400,000 to 550,000 distinct CDR3 sequences, over 15% of them present only once. This sample also appeared in a second study, on T cells in Graves' hyperthyroidism and ophthalmopathy.

Sequences were derived from peripheral blood mononuclear cells (PBMCs), sampled at new diagnosis, from a patient treated with antithyroid drugs. The receptors here all came from a woman aged 30 to 39 with Graves disease.

V and J are TRBV28 and TRBJ2-7; D might be TRBD2 (6 bases). From germline, CDR1 is MDHEN and CDR2 SYDVKM. Between the trimmed V and J ends, which lost 3 bases and 1 base, there was a span of 16 bases. This CDR3 has 16 residues. CDR3: CASSLGGGLQSYEQYF. The DNA of the CDR3 is TGTGCCAGCAGTTTGGGGGGAGGACTCCAATCCTACGAGCAGTACTTC.

Worth noting for this clonotype: This CDR3 fails to terminate in the conserved phenylalanine or tryptophan, so it likely reflects a read error. This chain connects TRBV7-9 to TRBJ2-5; D is uncertain. The CDR3 loop spans 13 amino acids. V shed 3 bases and J shed 0 bases, with 5 bases lying between them. Germline loops: CDR1 SEHNR, CDR2 FQNEAQ (reference sequence). DNA for the CDR3: TGTGCCAGCAGCTTGGGTAACCAAGAGACCCAGTACCTC. This gives the protein CASSLGNQETQYL.

This clonotype was observed at least ten times. The chain combines TRBV15 with TRBJ2-5; tentatively, D is TRBD2 (6 bases). This CDR3 has 16 amino acids. Between the trimmed V and J ends, which lost 2 bases and 9 bases, there was a span of 22 bases. The V gene's germline CDR1 is LNHNV and CDR2 YYDKDF (reference sequence). CDR3 sequence reads: CATSRTRDGNRGAQYF. The CDR3 nucleotides are TGTGCCACCAGCAGAACGCGGGACGGTAATCGTGGGGCCCAGTACTTC.

Of note for this clonotype: A single base separates this from a much larger clone, so it may be a read error. This rearrangement joins TRBV13 to TRBJ2-7, with a tentative D call TRBD2 (6 bases). The CDR3 runs 13 residues. Germline-derived CDR1 and CDR2 are PRHDT and FYEKMQ (reference sequence). The CDR3 bases are TGTGCCACGGCCGCGGGGCCCACCTACGAGCAGCACTTC. Its translation: CATAAGPTYEQHF.

A remark on this clonotype: A read error may account for a junction end that differs from germline. V and J are TRBV10-3 and TRBJ2-2; maybe TRBD2 (6 bases). The CDR3 sequence is 15 residues long. The germline gives CDR1 ENHRY, CDR2 SYGVKD. CDR3 nucleotide sequence: TGTACCATCAGTGAGTGGCGGGGCCGTGGCGGGGAGCTGTTTTTT. Translating it yields CTISEWRGRGGELFF.

Points on this clonotype: With a much larger clone just one base away, this may be a read error. The chain has TRBV10-3 and TRBJ1-1, with 7 bases fitting TRBD1. The CDR3 spans 16 residues. CDR1 and CDR2 from the germline V gene are ENHRY and SYGVKD. CDR3 nucleotide sequence: TGTGCCATCAGTGAGTCCGGTCAGGGGGAGAACAGTGAAGCTTTCTTT. Protein product: CAISESGQGENSEAFF.

The chain uses TRBV3-1 and TRBJ2-7, with 11 bases fitting TRBD1. Germline-derived CDR1 and CDR2 are LGHDT and YNNKEL (reference sequence). This CDR3 is built from 15 residues. The V gene end was trimmed by 6 bases and the J gene end by 5 bases; junction bases not matched to a gene: 9. The CDR3 sequence is CASSYTDRGLDEQYF. Here the CDR3 DNA reads TGTGCCAGCAGTTACACGGACAGGGGGCTGGACGAGCAGTACTTC.

Many counts were recorded for this clonotype. Germline is not matched at one junction end, which may reflect a read error. The chain links TRBV7-7 to TRBJ2-1; 8 positions agree with TRBD2. This CDR3 is 16 amino acids long. Germline CDR1 is SSHAT and CDR2 is FNYEAQ (reference sequence). The CDR3 DNA sequence: TGTGCTAGCAGCCCCCAGCCGGGAAGAGCGGGAGATGAGCAGTTCTTC. Residues: CASSPQPGRAGDEQFF.

There are many counts of this clonotype. The chain has TRBV7-2 and TRBJ2-3; 7 bases are shared with TRBD2. Germline V CDR1 and CDR2: SGHTA, FQGNSA. V gave up 5 bases and J gave up 4 bases; unmatched junction bases: 12. The CDR3 contains 16 residues. CDR3 in amino acids: CASSLSRVAGADTQYF. CDR3 coding DNA: TGTGCCAGCAGCCTCAGCAGAGTCGCGGGAGCAGATACGCAGTATTTT.

This clonotype came up a few times. The genes are TRBV5-1 and TRBJ2-1; 10 bases agree with TRBD2. The V gene end was trimmed by 3 bases and the J gene end by 0 bases; junction bases not matched to a gene: 9. Germline V lookup: CDR1 SGHRS, CDR2 YFSETQ. The CDR3 extends over 18 amino acids. Here the CDR3 DNA reads TGCGCCAGCAGCTCCAGGGGGGCTAGCGGGAGCTCCTACAATGAGCAGTTCTTC. This gives the protein CASSSRGASGSSYNEQFF.

This clonotype was counted many times. V gene TRBV5-1 combines with J gene TRBJ2-1; D possibly corresponds to TRBD2 (5 bases). This CDR3 is built from 16 residues. Germline V lookup: CDR1 SGHRS, CDR2 YFSETQ. Trimming removed 4 bases at V and 3 bases at J, with 17 bases between. The CDR3 loop is CASSLTRTLGYNEQFF. CDR3 nucleotide sequence: TGCGCCAGCAGCCTTACCCGGACTCTGGGCTACAATGAGCAGTTCTTC.

This clonotype was observed many times. The chain joins TRBV20-1 to TRBJ2-7; D might be TRBD1 (6 bases). V dropped 0 bases and J dropped 5 bases, with 20 bases sitting between them. Germline V gene lookup returns CDR1 DFQATT and CDR2 SNEGSKA (reference sequence). This CDR3 is built from 16 residues. CDR3 nucleotide sequence: TGCAGTGCTAGAGATCCCGGGACATCATCCCTCCACGAGCAGTACTTC. It is translated as CSARDPGTSSLHEQYF.

This sequence joins TRBV12-3 or TRBV12-4 and TRBJ2-1, with D tentatively TRBD1 or TRBD2 (5 bases each). V was shortened by 9 bases and J by 0 bases, with 18 bases between the two germline ends. This CDR3 contains 16 residues. The CDR3 spells CASLGEWRYSYNEQFF. The CDR3, as DNA: TGTGCCAGTCTGGGGGAGTGGCGGTACTCCTACAATGAGCAGTTCTTC.

Ten or more counts support this clonotype. This sequence joins TRBV13 and TRBJ1-4, with a weak D call TRBD1 (5 bases). The V gene's germline CDR1 is PRHDT and CDR2 FYEKMQ (reference sequence). Trimming took off 3 bases at V and 7 bases at J, with 15 bases between the two ends. This CDR3 has 15 residues. The CDR3 coding sequence is TGTGCCAGCAGCTTTAGGAGGCAGGGTGGTGAAAAACTGTTTTTT. Its translation: CASSFRRQGGEKLFF.

This clonotype was seen at least ten times. This rearrangement joins TRBV11-2 to TRBJ2-3; the match to TRBD2 covers 12 bases. From germline, CDR1 is SGHAT and CDR2 FQNNGV. V trimming: 4 bases; J trimming: 0 bases; junction bases outside the gene matches: 2. The CDR3 is 16 amino acids. The CDR3 DNA reads as TGTGCCAGCAGCTACGGGACTAGCGGGAGCACAGATACGCAGTATTTT. Translating gives CASSYGTSGSTDTQYF.

This clonotype was counted between two and nine times. CDR3 residues: CASSFFPAPRDTQYF. In DNA form, the CDR3 reads TGTGCCAGCAGTTTTTTTCCGGCCCCCAGGGATACGCAGTATTTT. The gene calls are TRBV27 and TRBJ2-3; D uncertain. The length of the CDR3 is 15 residues. Germline V gene lookup returns CDR1 MNHEY and CDR2 SMNVEV (reference sequence). The germline V and J ends were trimmed by 3 bases and 6 bases, with 16 bases remaining between them.

This clonotype was detected many times. The chain couples TRBV12-3 or TRBV12-4 to TRBJ2-2, with D tentatively TRBD1 (5 bases). The ends were cut back, 4 bases at V and 1 base at J, with 7 bases in the middle. This CDR3 contains 14 residues. The CDR3 loop is CASSSRGNTGELFF. The DNA of the CDR3 is TGTGCCAGCAGTTCTAGGGGGAACACCGGGGAGCTGTTTTTT.

The CDR3: CSARGTSGSITDTQYF. The DNA of the CDR3 is TGCAGTGCTAGGGGGACTAGCGGGAGTATAACAGATACGCAGTATTTT. J is TRBJ2-3 and V is TRBV20-1; 14 bases are a match to TRBD2. V shed 3 bases, J shed 3 bases, and the junction held 5 bases outside the gene matches. There are 16 residues in the CDR3. Per germline, CDR1 DFQATT and CDR2 SNEGSKA (reference sequence).

The sample holds many counts of this clonotype. V usage is TRBV20-1 and J usage is TRBJ2-3; 9 bases map to TRBD1. The CDR3 is made up of 15 amino acids. Germline V lookup: CDR1 DFQATT, CDR2 SNEGSKA (reference sequence). With V trimmed by 0 bases and J by 5 bases, 6 bases remained unmatched. CDR3: CSARDEDRGGDTQYF. DNA of the CDR3: TGCAGTGCTAGAGACGAGGACAGGGGAGGAGATACGCAGTATTTT.

On this clonotype: Since a far larger clone is one base different, this is likely a read error. V is TRBV11-3 and J is TRBJ2-2; the match to TRBD2 covers 13 bases. The CDR3 is made up of 16 amino acids. Germline V gene lookup returns CDR1 SGHNT and CDR2 YENEEA. The chain's CDR3 is CASSRTSGRATGDLFF. The CDR3 DNA reads as TGTGCCAGCAGCCGCACTAGCGGGAGGGCCACCGGGGACCTGTTTTTT.

The chain recombines TRBV5-4 with TRBJ2-1; D possibly corresponds to TRBD2 (6 bases). The germline V and J ends were trimmed by 3 bases and 9 bases, with 13 bases remaining between them. CDR3 size: 13 residues. Per the germline V gene, CDR1 is SGHNT and CDR2 is YYREEE (reference sequence). DNA of the CDR3: TGTGCCAGCAGCTCGGCTGACGGGAGTGAGCAGTTCTTC. It is translated as CASSSADGSEQFF.

This clonotype appeared many times. The rearrangement links TRBV12-3 or TRBV12-4 to TRBJ1-1; perhaps TRBD1 as D (6 bases). This CDR3 comprises 14 residues. Trimming removed 5 bases from V and 5 bases from J, with 15 bases in between. CDR3 nucleotides: TGTGCCAGCAGTCCGAAAGGGGGGCCAACTGAAGCTTTCTTT. Its translation is CASSPKGGPTEAFF.

This clonotype was picked up a small number of times. The chain links TRBV20-1 to TRBJ2-7; 9 bases are a match to TRBD2. V was clipped by 5 bases and J by 0 bases; unmatched bases: 5. From germline, CDR1 is DFQATT and CDR2 SNEGSKA (reference sequence). The CDR3 runs to 14 residues. The CDR3 coding sequence is TGCAGTGCTTGGACTAGCGTCCCCTCCTACGAGCAGTACTTC. The encoded protein is CSAWTSVPSYEQYF.

This clonotype was recorded at least ten times. The chain recombines TRBV6-2 or TRBV6-3 with TRBJ2-1; tentative D call: TRBD2 (5 bases). With 0 bases removed from V and 0 bases from J, the gap between germline ends came to 15 bases. The CDR3 is 18 residues long. CDR1 and CDR2 (germline): MNHEY, SVGEGT. CDR3 nucleotides: TGTGCCAGCAGTTACTCCCTCATAGAGGGTCTCTCCTACAATGAGCAGTTCTTC. Protein: CASSYSLIEGLSYNEQFF.

At least ten counts were recorded for this clonotype. This chain connects TRBV2 to TRBJ2-2, with 9 bases matching TRBD2. The CDR3 is made up of 15 amino acids. The J segment lost 3 bases and the V segment lost 6 bases, leaving 5 bases of the junction unmatched. The germline CDR1 and CDR2 sequences are SNHLY and FYNNEI. CDR3 sequence (DNA): TGTGCCAGCAGAGAAATAGCGGGAGACACCGGGGAGCTGTTTTTT. Translated, it gives CASREIAGDTGELFF.

This clonotype was seen once. Just one base apart from a much larger clone, this may be a read error. This sequence joins TRBV20-1 and TRBJ2-5; 9 bases match TRBD2. The CDR3 spans 18 residues. Trimming cost V 6 bases and J 11 bases; bases outside gene matches: 28. Germline V gene data show CDR1 as DFQATT and CDR2 as SNEGSKA (reference sequence). The CDR3 here is CSAPRGGRGPGSYNEQYF. The DNA of the CDR3 is TGCAGTGCCCCGAGGGGCGGGAGGGGACCCGGGTCCTACAATGAGCAGTACTTC.

This clonotype was counted ten times or more. The V call is TRBV28, the J call TRBJ2-7, with a weak D call TRBD1 (6 bases). Germline V gene data show CDR1 as MDHEN and CDR2 as SYDVKM. The CDR3 is made up of 13 amino acids. Trimming left V 3 bases short and J 3 bases short, with 9 bases between. This CDR3 reads CASSLQGNYEQYF. The CDR3 region has the DNA TGTGCCAGCAGTTTGCAGGGGAACTACGAGCAGTACTTC.

This chain uses TRBV20-1 with TRBJ2-1, with a weak D call TRBD1 (5 bases). This CDR3 region has 15 residues. Between the trimmed V and J ends, which lost 6 bases and 4 bases, there was a span of 19 bases. Germline assignment: CDR1 DFQATT and CDR2 SNEGSKA (reference sequence). The CDR3 region is CSASSRDFLYNEQFF. In DNA form, the CDR3 reads TGCAGTGCCTCGTCCAGGGATTTTCTTTACAATGAGCAGTTCTTC.